This is a list of T cell receptor beta chains from one sample in a study of T-cell reconstitution after alpha-beta-depleted transplantation in children. TCRdb reprocessed the PCR reads via MiXCR and lists one record per CDR3 protein. Of hundreds of thousands of distinct CDR3 sequences listed, about an eighth are singletons. The sample was PBMCs, mostly from graft donor cells, taken 360 days after TCRalphabeta/CD19-depleted stem cell transplant. The receptors originated from a male patient younger than 18 who had a stem cell transplant for acute myeloid leukemia, so the T cells may come from the graft donor. CDR3s include the opening cysteine and the closing phenylalanine or tryptophan. The order of the fields is V gene, J gene, CDR3 protein.

>TRBV4-3|TRBJ2-1
CASSQDLLAFSYNEQFF
>TRBV29-1|TRBJ2-2
CSAVLAGVGGELFF
>TRBV7-3|TRBJ2-1
CASSFPSGSEANEQFF
>TRBV5-1|TRBJ2-1
CASSAGPNEEQFF
>TRBV29-1|TRBJ2-7
CSVAAGGVGEQYF
>TRBV12-3/TRBV12-4|TRBJ1-6
CASNPPTDNSPLHF
>TRBV7-9|TRBJ2-1
CASSLVGRPLYNEQFF
>TRBV5-4|TRBJ1-2
CASGPRGLDYGYTF
>TRBV14|TRBJ2-7
CASSQGLSSYEQYF
>TRBV7-3|TRBJ2-2
CASSLGGAAGELFF
>TRBV29-1|TRBJ2-1
CSVVAGGPYNEQFF
>TRBV4-2|TRBJ2-3
CASSQGAASTDTQYF
>TRBV28|TRBJ2-1
CASSLRLSSYNEQFF
>TRBV29-1|TRBJ2-7
CSGKGPYEQYF
>TRBV29-1|TRBJ2-5
CSVEDRMGQETQYF
>TRBV20-1|TRBJ2-7
CSARRAGDYEQYF
>TRBV24-1|TRBJ2-1
CATSDPDRESNEQFF
>TRBV5-1|TRBJ1-2
CASSPRQGSPNYGYTF
>TRBV15|TRBJ2-7
CATTKGVSYEQYF
>TRBV20-1|TRBJ2-7
CSARAGDYEQYF
>TRBV6-5|TRBJ2-1
CASSYSGTSGIGEQFF
>TRBV28|TRBJ2-3
CATGLAGVRRTQYF
>TRBV28|TRBJ1-5
CASSLSHGDMPITLYSNQPQHF